These T cell receptor beta chains were read from a single sample in a study of cytomegalovirus exposure and HLA in healthy donors. Sequencing was performed with immunoSEQ multiplex PCR; in TCRdb, only in-frame clones are kept and a portion is missing. The data show about 140,000 clones, about four fifths seen once. Sequenced: PBMCs. The receptor set was obtained from a man younger than 45 in good health and CMV-seronegative. Both conserved end residues are trimmed from each CDR3. Fields, in order: V gene, J gene, CDR3 protein.

TRBV27,TRBJ2-6,ASSLSGTGGGGANVLT
TRBV29-1,TRBJ2-7,SIRQGGYEQY
TRBV5-6,TRBJ1-4,ASSLGQEKLF
TRBV12-5,TRBJ2-5,ASGSVLDRDETQY
TRBV7-3,TRBJ2-3,ASSRDILTDTQY
TRBV5-6,TRBJ2-3,ASSLRRTTPFSTDTQY
TRBV27,TRBJ2-7,ATSLTGRGEQY
TRBV10-3,TRBJ1-2,ASRRGQGAMDYGYT
TRBV4-1,TRBJ2-3,ASSQDLATDTQY
TRBV4-1,TRBJ2-7,ASSQGLGHSYEQY
TRBV5-6,TRBJ1-1,ANSPLGRAKNTEAF
TRBV5-6,TRBJ1-3,ATGDRVDGSGNTIY
TRBV29-1,TRBJ2-5,SVAGLAGAETQY
TRBV21-1,-,ASSKGTGGVGYEQY
TRBV2,TRBJ2-7,ASSEDTLGIYEQY
TRBV2,TRBJ2-7,ADGQGSYEQY
TRBV28,TRBJ1-1,ASSRTTAGDAEAF
TRBV11-2,TRBJ2-3,ASSLILAGAVDTQY
TRBV6-5,TRBJ2-2,ASSHRDSLVGELF
TRBV11-2,TRBJ2-1,ASSIDRVLQF
TRBV10-2,TRBJ2-7,ASRLAGPYEQY
TRBV4-1,TRBJ1-3,ASSQEPPGVAGNTIY
TRBV5-1,TRBJ2-1,ASSLEGQGPYNEQF
TRBV6-5,TRBJ2-2,ASSYLILQYTGELF
TRBV28,TRBJ2-1,ASSFRDRANEQF
TRBV6-1,TRBJ2-7,ASRREGYEQY
TRBV7-8,TRBJ2-3,ASSQQGATDTQY